Below are 25 T cell receptor beta chains sequenced from a single sample in a study of shared T cell receptors in the human thymus. The table came from immunoSEQ multiplex PCR; TCRdb's copy has only in-frame clones and leaves some out. The repertoire holds approximately 730,000 clones, with approximately 85% as singletons. This sample also appeared in a second study, on human thymus T cells.

Sequencing was performed on thymocytes. Receptor source: a girl in the first two years of life with a congenital heart defect.

A few counts support this clone. This chain joins TRBV28 and TRBJ1-5, with a tentative D call TRBD1 (6 bases). There are 18 residues in the CDR3. CDR1 and CDR2 (germline): MDHEN, SYDVKM. V shed 3 bases and J shed 0 bases, with 18 bases lying between them. The CDR3 is CASSLRGGTVYSNQPQHF. The CDR3 nucleotides are TGTGCCAGCAGTTTGAGGGGGGGGACGGTTTATAGCAATCAGCCCCAGCATTTT.

This sequence joins TRBV5-1 and TRBJ1-3; D remains ambiguous. Trimming shortened V by 0 bases and J by 1 base, and 8 bases separated the two germline ends. This CDR3 contains 15 residues. CDR1 is SGHRS, CDR2 YFSETQ, per germline. The CDR3 loop reads CASSLGGQSGNTIYF. CDR3 nucleotides: TGCGCCAGCAGCTTGGGTGGGCAGTCTGGAAACACCATATATTTT.

This chain uses TRBV19 with TRBJ2-1, with 9 positions matching TRBD1. The CDR3 covers 17 residues. The germline V gene has CDR1 LNHDA and CDR2 SQIVND (reference sequence). The V gene end was trimmed by 8 bases and the J gene end by 6 bases; junction bases not matched to a gene: 17. CDR3 protein: CASVGNTGTGWINEQFF. The CDR3 nucleotides are TGTGCCAGTGTGGGGAACACCGGGACAGGGTGGATCAATGAGCAGTTCTTC.

The chain has TRBV2 and TRBJ1-5; 8 bases match TRBD1. V dropped 4 bases and J dropped 5; count of bases not matched to a gene: 13. Germline V gene lookup returns CDR1 SNHLY and CDR2 FYNNEI. The CDR3 is made up of 17 amino acids. The CDR3 coding sequence is TGTGCCAGCAGTGCCTTAACAGCGGGACAGGATTATCAGCCCCAGCATTTT. This translates into CASSALTAGQDYQPQHF.

V gene TRBV6-7 combines with J gene TRBJ1-4; 7 bases line up with TRBD1. TRBV6-7 counts as an open reading frame of uncertain function. The CDR3 loop spans 17 amino acids. The V gene end was trimmed by 1 base and the J gene end by 4 bases; junction bases not matched to a gene: 9. In nucleotides, the CDR3 is TGTGCCAGCAGTTACTTGGCCTTCAGGGGGAGTAATGAAAAACTGTTTTTT. Residues: CASSYLAFRGSNEKLFF.

The chain employs TRBV25-1 and TRBJ2-7, with no clear D. The CDR3 consists of 15 residues. The germline V gene has CDR1 MGHDK and CDR2 SYGVNS. Trimming cost V 1 base and J 0 bases, with 10 bases left between them. The CDR3 loop is CASSESTESSYEQYF. The CDR3 coding sequence is TGTGCCAGCAGTGAATCAACGGAGAGCTCCTACGAGCAGTACTTC.

The table lists this clone with a few counts. The germline gene is not matched at one end of the junction; a read error may be the cause. The chain has TRBV6-1 and TRBJ2-2; 10 bases map to TRBD1. CDR1 and CDR2 from the germline V gene are MNHNS and SASEGT. This CDR3 is built from 10 residues. The CDR3, as DNA: TGTGCCAGCGGACAGGGGGGGCTGTTTTTT. Amino acid sequence: CASGQGGLFF.

In its sample, this clone was seen once. This sequence joins TRBV5-1 and TRBJ2-1, with D possibly being TRBD2 (5 bases). This CDR3 is 14 amino acids long. Trimming cost V 1 base and J 9 bases, with 14 bases left between them. Germline V gene lookup returns CDR1 SGHRS and CDR2 YFSETQ. The CDR3 DNA reads as TGCGCCAGCAGCTTGAGCAGCCCGGCGGGTGAGCAGTTCTTC. Translation gives CASSLSSPAGEQFF.

The count of this clone is one. The chain has TRBV19 and TRBJ1-1; D unclear. Per the germline V gene, CDR1 is LNHDA and CDR2 is SQIVND (reference sequence). Between the trimmed V and J ends, which lost 5 bases and 3 bases, there was a span of 13 bases. The CDR3 is 14 residues long. The CDR3: CASSPRRADTEAFF. The CDR3 DNA sequence: TGTGCCAGTAGTCCCCGGAGGGCAGACACTGAAGCTTTCTTT.

The J gene is TRBJ2-3, the V gene TRBV6-5, with D perhaps TRBD1 (6 bases). This CDR3 region has 15 residues. V lost 4 bases to trimming and J lost 2 bases, with 13 bases between them. Per germline, CDR1 MNHEY and CDR2 SVGAGI. CDR3 residues: CASSSKDSSTDTQYF. CDR3 DNA: TGTGCCAGCAGTTCTAAGGACAGCTCCACAGATACGCAGTATTTT.

This clone was seen a single time. The chain employs TRBV20-1 and TRBJ1-6; D might be TRBD1 (5 bases). Germline CDR1 DFQATT, CDR2 SNEGSKA (reference sequence). Trimming shortened V by 5 bases and J by 10 bases, and 9 bases separated the two germline ends. CDR3 length: 11 amino acids. CDR3 nucleotide sequence: TGCAGTGCTGGGGAGGGGTCACCCCTCCACTTT. Encoded protein: CSAGEGSPLHF.

On this clone: Other DNA variants within this sample encode the same CDR3. The CDR3 region has the DNA TGCGCCAGCAGCTTGGGACAGGGGAACAATGAGCAGTTCTTC. It specifies CASSLGQGNNEQFF. The gene calls are TRBV5-1 and TRBJ2-1, with TRBD1 matching 8 bases. Trimming at V came to 0 bases and at J to 5 bases, leaving 1 base not matched to a gene. Germline V gives CDR1 SGHRS, CDR2 YFSETQ. This CDR3 spans 14 amino acids.

The V and J genes are TRBV14 and TRBJ1-1; D may be TRBD1 (6 bases). V lost 1 base to trimming and J lost 0 bases, with 21 bases between them. The CDR3 runs 19 residues. In germline, CDR1 is SGHDN, CDR2 FVKESK. The chain's CDR3 is CASSQVRVGAGPLNTEAFF. In DNA, the CDR3 is TGTGCCAGCAGCCAAGTTCGAGTGGGGGCAGGGCCCCTGAACACTGAAGCTTTCTTT.

The genes are TRBV5-1 and TRBJ1-3, with 9 positions matching TRBD1. V gave up 4 bases and J gave up 0 bases; unmatched junction bases: 23. Germline-derived CDR1 and CDR2 are SGHRS and YFSETQ. This CDR3 contains 22 residues. CDR3: CASSVDRGFLGGMSFSGNTIYF. CDR3 in DNA: TGCGCCAGCAGCGTGGACAGGGGATTCCTAGGTGGTATGTCCTTCTCTGGAAACACCATATATTTT.

The CDR3 region is CASSIVDWGQRITGELFF. Written as DNA, the CDR3 is TGTGCCAGTAGTATCGTGGATTGGGGACAGAGAATCACCGGGGAGCTGTTTTTT. The chain recombines TRBV19 with TRBJ2-2; 7 bases are shared with TRBD1. Per the germline V gene, CDR1 is LNHDA and CDR2 is SQIVND (reference sequence). V lost 3 bases to trimming and J lost 4 bases; unmatched junction nucleotides: 14. The CDR3 consists of 18 residues.

The V gene is TRBV6-6, the J gene TRBJ2-5; a possible D gene is TRBD2 (7 bases). Germline V gene sequence: CDR1 MNHNY, CDR2 SVGAGI (reference sequence). There are 14 residues in the CDR3. The germline V and J ends were trimmed by 9 bases and 2 bases, with 16 bases remaining between them. The CDR3, as DNA: TGTGCCAGTAAACCAAGGGGGGGACAAGAGACCCAGTACTTC. Translation: CASKPRGGQETQYF.

The chain uses TRBV5-6 and TRBJ1-3; a possible D gene is TRBD1 (6 bases). CDR3 length: 18 amino acids. V was shortened by 3 bases and J by 0 bases, with 19 bases between the two germline ends. Germline lookup yields CDR1 SGHDT and CDR2 YYEEEE. CDR3 residues: CASSSPGQGTFSGNTIYF. The DNA for the CDR3 is TGTGCCAGCAGCTCCCCGGGCCAGGGGACATTCTCTGGAAACACCATATATTTT.

V usage is TRBV2 and J usage is TRBJ2-1; TRBD2 agrees at 11 bases. Germline assignment: CDR1 SNHLY and CDR2 FYNNEI. The CDR3 is made up of 17 amino acids. After removal of 9 bases from V and 6 bases from J, the junction contained 16 bases not matched to a gene. The CDR3 here is CARTPGLADVLGNEQFF. The CDR3 region has the DNA TGTGCCAGAACTCCGGGACTAGCGGATGTATTGGGCAATGAGCAGTTCTTC.

The chain employs TRBV5-6 and TRBJ1-2; weak D call: TRBD1 (5 bases). The CDR3 length is 13 residues. From germline, CDR1 is SGHDT and CDR2 YYEEEE. V was cut by 4 bases and J by 5 bases, with 12 bases left in between. The DNA of the CDR3 is TGTGCCAGCAGCCCCCGACAGACATATGGCTACACCTTC. Protein sequence: CASSPRQTYGYTF.

This clone showed up just once. This chain links TRBV2 with TRBJ1-2; maybe TRBD1 (6 bases). Per germline, CDR1 SNHLY and CDR2 FYNNEI. This CDR3 has 13 residues. The V gene lost 5 bases and the J gene lost 8 bases, with 15 bases spanning the gap. CDR3 DNA sequence: TGTGCCAGCAGTAACAGGGAATATCAGGGCTACACCTTC. Translated, it gives CASSNREYQGYTF. Together with reference TRBV2 and TRBJ1-2, the CDR3 gives the full variable domain: EPEVTQTPSHQVTQMGQEVILRCVPISNHLYFYWYRQILGQKVEFLVSFYNNEISEKSEIFDDQFSVERPDGSNFTLKIRSTKLEDSAMYFCASSNREYQGYTFGSGTRLTVV.

The V gene is TRBV5-1, the J gene TRBJ1-6, with 10 bases fitting TRBD1. Unmatched junction bases numbered 19, after V lost 4 bases and J lost 9 bases. This CDR3 region has 19 residues. Germline CDR1 and CDR2: SGHRS and YFSETQ. The CDR3 DNA sequence: TGCGCCAGCAGCCTATCTGGGACAGGGGAGCTATCATTATCTTCACCCCTCCACTTT. It is translated as CASSLSGTGELSLSSPLHF.

This clone was picked up a small number of times. This chain joins TRBV10-3 and TRBJ2-7; 9 bases agree with TRBD1. CDR1 is ENHRY, CDR2 SYGVKD, per germline. With 9 bases clipped from V and 2 bases from J, the junction kept 5 bases outside the gene matches. This CDR3 comprises 13 residues. In nucleotides, the CDR3 is TGTGCCATAGGACAGGGGAAGCCCTACGAGCAGTACTTC. Translation gives CAIGQGKPYEQYF.

The chain uses TRBV28 and TRBJ1-1; 10 bases match TRBD1. Germline-derived CDR1 and CDR2 are MDHEN and SYDVKM. This CDR3 region has 16 residues. J lost 3 bases, V lost 3 bases, and 7 bases had no gene match. The chain's CDR3 is CASSFLTDRGDTEAFF. The CDR3, as DNA: TGTGCCAGCAGTTTCCTAACGGACAGGGGGGACACTGAAGCTTTCTTT.

This chain joins TRBV19 and TRBJ1-2; 9 bases fit TRBD1. This CDR3 spans 17 amino acids. Germline CDR1 reads LNHDA; CDR2 reads SQIVND (reference sequence). V trimming: 5 bases; J trimming: 4 bases; junction bases outside the gene matches: 14. The CDR3 coding sequence is TGTGCCAGTAGTGGCCCCCTCCGGGACAGGGTACCCTATGGCTACACCTTC. Translating it yields CASSGPLRDRVPYGYTF.

This chain links TRBV5-6 with TRBJ1-1; D possibly corresponds to TRBD1 (5 bases). The CDR3 loop spans 15 amino acids. Germline CDR1 is SGHDT and CDR2 is YYEEEE. Trimming stripped 6 bases from V and 5 bases from J, with 20 bases between. This CDR3 is CASTPGSREGTEAFF. The CDR3 DNA is TGTGCCAGCACCCCGGGTTCAAGGGAGGGGACTGAAGCTTTCTTT.